The present entry profiles one T cell receptor beta chain with its context. Its antigen is undetermined. Germline values: CDR1 MGHDK, CDR2 SYGVNS. Trimming removed 3 bases at V and 1 base at J, with 6 bases between. This CDR3 has 13 residues. RNA transcripts provided the template for amplifying TCR beta CDR3 regions. The authors performed first-round RT-PCR with HTBI primers and then a second-round multiplex PCR. Each CDR3 protein gets one entry after TCRdb re-called the multiplex PCR reads with MiXCR. The table shows about 550,000 distinct CDR3 sequences, with 35% to 45% occurring only once. The record originates from a study of Graves' ophthalmopathy and Graves' hyperthyroidism. The study, taken as a whole, reports: In predicting ophthalmopathy progression, the model reached 70.59% sensitivity and 72% to 85% specificity. Blood shared most expanded thyroid clonotypes above 0.001 frequency.

If patients had other autoimmune diseases, uncontrolled infections, pregnancy or lactation, they were excluded. This chain links TRBV25-1 with TRBJ2-5; no clear D. The receptor comes from an adult man with Graves' hyperthyroidism. Sequenced material: peripheral blood or thyroid tissue (not recorded which). The CDR3 region has the DNA TGTGCCAGCAGTGACAGATCCCAAGAGACCCAGTACTTC. Translation: CASSDRSQETQYF. The variable domain in full, with the rest retrieved from reference TRBV25-1 and TRBJ2-5, is EADIYQTPRYLVIGTGKKITLECSQTMGHDKMYWYQQDPGMELHLIHYSYGVNSTEKGDLSSESTVSRIRTEHFPLTLESARPSHTSQYLCASSDRSQETQYFGPGTRLLVL.